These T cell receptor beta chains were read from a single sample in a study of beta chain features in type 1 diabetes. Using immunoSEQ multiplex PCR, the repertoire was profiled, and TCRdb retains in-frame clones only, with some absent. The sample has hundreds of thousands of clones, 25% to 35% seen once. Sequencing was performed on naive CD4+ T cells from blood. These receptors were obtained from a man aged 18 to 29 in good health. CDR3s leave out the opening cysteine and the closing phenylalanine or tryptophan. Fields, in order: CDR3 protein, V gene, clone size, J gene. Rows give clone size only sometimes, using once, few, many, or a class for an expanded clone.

cdr3_aa: ASSLLPGGIIDTQY
v_call: TRBV7-9
clone_size: few
j_call: TRBJ2-3

cdr3_aa: ASSQETYEQY
v_call: TRBV18
clone_size: .
j_call: TRBJ2-7

cdr3_aa: ASSFLLGSYNEQF
v_call: TRBV28
clone_size: few
j_call: TRBJ2-1

cdr3_aa: ASSLSGAPWD
v_call: TRBV5-1
clone_size: .
j_call: TRBJ2-5

cdr3_aa: ASSGSGLAGQTQY
v_call: TRBV6-5
clone_size: .
j_call: TRBJ2-5

cdr3_aa: SVVNWGQHTEAF
v_call: TRBV29-1
clone_size: few
j_call: TRBJ1-1

cdr3_aa: ASSLGTDNEQF
v_call: TRBV5-1
clone_size: .
j_call: TRBJ2-1

cdr3_aa: SVKSMGDSYEQY
v_call: TRBV29-1
clone_size: few
j_call: TRBJ2-7

cdr3_aa: SAIRDRGADTQY
v_call: TRBV29-1
clone_size: few
j_call: TRBJ2-3

cdr3_aa: ASRAGHHYEQY
v_call: TRBV5-1
clone_size: .
j_call: TRBJ2-7

cdr3_aa: ASSQDQLPPFNEQF
v_call: TRBV4-3
clone_size: .
j_call: TRBJ2-1

cdr3_aa: ASSSGAANEQF
v_call: TRBV7-2
clone_size: .
j_call: TRBJ2-1

cdr3_aa: ASRPREPSYEQY
v_call: TRBV25-1
clone_size: few
j_call: TRBJ2-7

cdr3_aa: ASSPRQSYNEQF
v_call: TRBV7-9
clone_size: .
j_call: TRBJ2-1

cdr3_aa: AWSGGQGRVEQY
v_call: TRBV30
clone_size: .
j_call: TRBJ2-7

cdr3_aa: ASSLVGGRKETQY
v_call: TRBV7-2
clone_size: .
j_call: TRBJ2-5

cdr3_aa: ASSLYEMQPQH
v_call: TRBV7-2
clone_size: .
j_call: TRBJ1-5

cdr3_aa: ASSESGQPQH
v_call: TRBV25-1
clone_size: few
j_call: TRBJ1-5

cdr3_aa: AWSGRTRYSYEQY
v_call: TRBV30
clone_size: .
j_call: TRBJ2-7

cdr3_aa: AWGQGYSNQPQH
v_call: TRBV30
clone_size: .
j_call: TRBJ1-5

cdr3_aa: AILTGYEQY
v_call: TRBV10-3
clone_size: .
j_call: TRBJ2-7

cdr3_aa: ASSSTGSGEYEQY
v_call: TRBV7-6
clone_size: .
j_call: TRBJ2-7

cdr3_aa: ASSKTGDYGYT
v_call: TRBV6-5
clone_size: .
j_call: TRBJ1-2

cdr3_aa: ASSDTGLASETQY
v_call: TRBV7-9
clone_size: once
j_call: TRBJ2-5

cdr3_aa: SVERSTGELF
v_call: TRBV29-1
clone_size: few
j_call: TRBJ2-2

cdr3_aa: ASSDPGRETQY
v_call: TRBV14
clone_size: few
j_call: TRBJ2-5

cdr3_aa: ASTVQGAWSNVLT
v_call: TRBV19
clone_size: few
j_call: TRBJ2-6

cdr3_aa: ASSGEATDTQY
v_call: TRBV2
clone_size: few
j_call: TRBJ2-3

cdr3_aa: ASSFDRPETQY
v_call: TRBV11-2
clone_size: .
j_call: TRBJ2-5

cdr3_aa: ASSQGGGFGTEAF
v_call: TRBV4-1
clone_size: .
j_call: TRBJ1-1

cdr3_aa: ASSIGPTDTQY
v_call: TRBV7-2
clone_size: .
j_call: TRBJ2-3

cdr3_aa: SVAEGGTGGSYEQY
v_call: TRBV29-1
clone_size: few
j_call: TRBJ2-7

cdr3_aa: ATSQGNPPYEQY
v_call: TRBV25-1
clone_size: .
j_call: TRBJ2-7

cdr3_aa: ASSQRMSSPTKAGELF
v_call: TRBV7-9
clone_size: few
j_call: TRBJ2-2

cdr3_aa: ASRGVVRWGDEQF
v_call: TRBV25-1
clone_size: few
j_call: TRBJ2-1

cdr3_aa: ASSQRVQETQY
v_call: TRBV5-1
clone_size: .
j_call: TRBJ2-5

cdr3_aa: SVEGPGYT
v_call: TRBV29-1
clone_size: .
j_call: TRBJ1-2

cdr3_aa: ATGFRQGETQY
v_call: TRBV12-5
clone_size: .
j_call: TRBJ2-5

cdr3_aa: ASSPDRANTEAF
v_call: TRBV18
clone_size: .
j_call: TRBJ1-1

cdr3_aa: AWSPRDRFSGYT
v_call: TRBV30
clone_size: few
j_call: TRBJ1-2

cdr3_aa: ASREQGAYNEQF
v_call: TRBV5-1
clone_size: .
j_call: TRBJ2-1

cdr3_aa: ASSVGWNTEAF
v_call: TRBV9
clone_size: .
j_call: TRBJ1-1

cdr3_aa: ASSVVAGPNNEQF
v_call: TRBV9
clone_size: .
j_call: TRBJ2-1

cdr3_aa: ASSLSRDRGHEQY
v_call: TRBV5-1
clone_size: .
j_call: TRBJ2-7

cdr3_aa: ASRPGQSGGHEQY
v_call: TRBV6-5
clone_size: .
j_call: TRBJ2-7

cdr3_aa: ASSLEGTSTDTQY
v_call: TRBV11-2
clone_size: .
j_call: TRBJ2-3

cdr3_aa: ASSAGENTEAF
v_call: TRBV7-8
clone_size: .
j_call: TRBJ1-1

cdr3_aa: ASSATSGWWDEQF
v_call: TRBV9
clone_size: .
j_call: TRBJ2-1

cdr3_aa: ASSFRRETEAF
v_call: TRBV7-9
clone_size: few
j_call: TRBJ1-1

cdr3_aa: ASSSSFSRQETQY
v_call: TRBV7-2
clone_size: .
j_call: TRBJ2-5

cdr3_aa: AWSVLMNTGELF
v_call: TRBV30
clone_size: .
j_call: TRBJ2-2

cdr3_aa: ASSDRALEQY
v_call: TRBV2
clone_size: .
j_call: TRBJ2-7

cdr3_aa: ASSQEYSWRSTEAF
v_call: TRBV4-3
clone_size: few
j_call: TRBJ1-1

cdr3_aa: ASSTGQGARTGELF
v_call: TRBV5-4
clone_size: .
j_call: TRBJ2-2

cdr3_aa: ASSLGQTSTDTQY
v_call: TRBV5-1
clone_size: few
j_call: TRBJ2-3

cdr3_aa: ASSSSGPGPYEQY
v_call: TRBV5-1
clone_size: .
j_call: TRBJ2-7

cdr3_aa: SVGDGTGELF
v_call: TRBV29-1
clone_size: few
j_call: TRBJ2-2